These 26 T cell receptor beta chains were all obtained from the same sample, sequenced in a study of T cell changes during pregnancy in multiple sclerosis (dated by TCRdb to the late 2010s). The library was prepared using the immunoSEQ multiplex PCR assay. TCRdb's version of the immuneACCESS table is confined to in-frame rearrangements and falls short of the full clone set. An unresolved V gene accounts for under half of the shortfall where checked; the remainder is of unknown origin. The sample has tens of thousands of clones on record, approximately 92% of them singletons. Under 1.3% of the sample comes from the top ten. The material sequenced was peripheral blood, taken in the first trimester of pregnancy. The receptors derive from a female donor with multiple sclerosis, enrolled in a pregnancy study.

The rearrangement joins TRBV6-5 to TRBJ2-7; TRBD1 aligns across 7 bases. The V segment lost 6 bases and the J segment 3 bases; nucleotides outside the gene matches: 11. The CDR3 loop spans 15 amino acids. Germline CDR1 is MNHEY and CDR2 is SVGAGI. Here the CDR3 DNA reads TGTGCCAGCAGCCCTACAGGGGCAATGGGCTACGAGCAGTACTTC. It translates to CASSPTGAMGYEQYF.

The chain carries TRBV4-2 and TRBJ2-1; D gene uncertain. Trimming took 0 bases from V and 2 from J, leaving 11 bases between them. In germline, CDR1 is LGHNA, CDR2 YNFKEQ. The CDR3 runs 16 residues. The CDR3 nucleotides are TGTGCCAGCAGCCAAGAACGCAGATCTCCCTACAATGAGCAGTTCTTC. This translates into CASSQERRSPYNEQFF.

This chain joins TRBV28 and TRBJ2-7; 8 nucleotides align to TRBD2. The CDR3 runs to 16 residues. CDR1 and CDR2 from the germline V gene are MDHEN and SYDVKM. Trimming at V came to 7 bases and at J to 0 bases, leaving 11 bases not matched to a gene. The CDR3 DNA is TGTGCCAGCACCCCCCACGGGGGGGCTGGCTCCTACGAGCAGTACTTC. Its protein is CASTPHGGAGSYEQYF.

The V gene is TRBV28, the J gene TRBJ1-2; D possibly corresponds to TRBD1 (5 bases). V lost 6 bases and J lost 0, with 17 bases in between. The CDR3 runs 16 residues. Germline values: CDR1 MDHEN, CDR2 SYDVKM. CDR3 residues: CASRTGGILANYGYTF. The CDR3 coding sequence is TGTGCCAGCAGAACTGGGGGGATCTTGGCTAACTATGGCTACACCTTC.

The chain has TRBV5-1 and TRBJ2-5; 7 bases agree with TRBD1. The germline CDR1 and CDR2 sequences are SGHRS and YFSETQ. Trimming removed 5 bases from V and 4 bases from J; junction bases left unmatched: 8. The CDR3 consists of 14 residues. CDR3 DNA sequence: TGCGCCAGCAGTCCTCCGGGACAGAGAGAGACCCAGTACTTC. It specifies CASSPPGQRETQYF.

In this sample, this clone turned up once. The V call is TRBV2, the J call TRBJ2-3, with 9 positions matching TRBD2. The germline CDR1 and CDR2 sequences are SNHLY and FYNNEI. With V trimmed by 5 bases and J by 0 bases, 12 bases remained unmatched. The CDR3 loop spans 18 amino acids. The CDR3 DNA is TGTGCCAGCAGTCCGGCTAGCGGGGCCGCAGAAAGCACAGATACGCAGTATTTT. It is translated as CASSPASGAAESTDTQYF.

The chain links TRBV7-8 to TRBJ1-4; 7 bases are shared with TRBD1. The CDR3 contains 15 residues. V was pared by 5 bases and J by 7 bases, with 10 bases of the junction left unmatched. Germline CDR1 is SGHVS and CDR2 is FQNEAQ. For the CDR3, the DNA is TGTGCCAGCAGCCCTGCGAGGGGGCTCGCTGAAAAACTGTTTTTT. Encoded protein: CASSPARGLAEKLFF.

The V and J genes are TRBV5-1 and TRBJ1-1, with 7 bases identical to TRBD1. This CDR3 region has 13 residues. Germline lookup yields CDR1 SGHRS and CDR2 YFSETQ. V trimming: 5 bases; J trimming: 1 base; junction bases outside the gene matches: 2. CDR3 residues: CASRSGGNTEAFF. DNA for the CDR3: TGCGCCAGCAGATCAGGGGGGAACACTGAAGCTTTCTTT.

Comment on this clone: The junction shows a germline mismatch at one end, possibly a read error. The chain couples TRBV7-9 to TRBJ2-7; D gene uncertain. Looked up from germline, CDR1 is SEHNR and CDR2 is FQNEAQ (reference sequence). This CDR3 spans 11 amino acids. The CDR3 DNA sequence: TGTGCCAGCAGCTTATCCTCCGAGCAGTACTTC. Translation gives CASSLSSEQYF.

This chain uses TRBV2 with TRBJ2-7; the D gene is possibly TRBD2 (5 bases). Looked up from germline, CDR1 is SNHLY and CDR2 is FYNNEI. Trimming took off 7 bases at V and 1 base at J, with 14 bases between the two ends. The CDR3 spans 14 residues. DNA of the CDR3: TGTGCCAGCACCGACGCGGGCGCGTCCTACGAGCAGTACTTC. Translation gives CASTDAGASYEQYF.

The chain uses TRBV28 and TRBJ1-2; tentative D call: TRBD1 (6 bases). In germline, CDR1 is MDHEN, CDR2 SYDVKM. The V end was cut by 10 bases, the J end by 2 bases, with 17 bases between. The CDR3 contains 14 residues. CDR3: CAIRDTRKNYGYTF. The DNA of the CDR3 is TGTGCCATCCGGGACACCCGGAAGAACTATGGCTACACCTTC.

The J gene is TRBJ2-7, the V gene TRBV7-9; 7 nucleotides line up with TRBD1. This CDR3 region has 14 residues. From germline, CDR1 is SEHNR and CDR2 FQNEAQ (reference sequence). The V gene end was trimmed by 0 bases and the J gene end by 6 bases; junction bases not matched to a gene: 5. For the CDR3, the DNA is TGTGCCAGCAGCTTAGCGAGGACAGGACGCGAGCAGTACTTC. Translated: CASSLARTGREQYF.

V gene TRBV5-1 combines with J gene TRBJ2-1; D might be TRBD2 (6 bases). The CDR3 has 14 amino acids. V was shortened by 3 bases and J by 4 bases, with 11 bases between the two germline ends. The germline CDR1 and CDR2 sequences are SGHRS and YFSETQ. CDR3 protein: CASSSGDVYNEQFF. The CDR3 DNA sequence: TGCGCCAGCAGCTCGGGGGACGTTTACAATGAGCAGTTCTTC.

V usage is TRBV29-1 and J usage is TRBJ2-3, with 13 nucleotides matching TRBD2. CDR3 length equals 16 residues. The V gene end was trimmed by 7 bases and the J gene end by 0 bases; junction bases not matched to a gene: 7. The germline V gene has CDR1 SQVTM and CDR2 ANQGSEA. The CDR3, as DNA: TGCAGCGCCCGAGCGACTAGCGGGAGGAGCACAGATACGCAGTATTTT. This gives the protein CSARATSGRSTDTQYF.

This clone has just one count. The chain combines TRBV23-1 with TRBJ1-3; TRBD1 is a possible D gene (5 bases). TRBV23-1 is an ORF for which the function is uncertain. Trimming removed 9 bases from V and 1 base from J, with 19 bases in between. The CDR3 has 16 amino acids. CDR3: CASTPRGRGSGNTIYF. CDR3 in DNA: TGCGCCAGTACCCCCCGGGGGAGGGGATCTGGAAACACCATATATTTT.

This clone occurred once. The chain joins TRBV5-1 to TRBJ2-1; 9 bases align to TRBD2. Looked up from germline, CDR1 is SGHRS and CDR2 is YFSETQ. Unmatched junction bases numbered 14, after V lost 4 bases and J lost 9 bases. The CDR3 is 16 residues long. CDR3 DNA sequence: TGCGCCAGCAGCCTAGTAGCGGGAGAAGGGCGGAGTGAGCAGTTCTTC. This encodes CASSLVAGEGRSEQFF.

The rearrangement links TRBV6-1 to TRBJ1-5, with D possibly being TRBD1 (5 bases). This CDR3 contains 14 residues. CDR1 and CDR2 (germline): MNHNS, SASEGT. With 6 bases removed from V and 6 bases from J, the gap between germline ends came to 15 bases. The CDR3 bases are TGTGCCAGCAGACCTATAGGGGAGGGTCAGCCCCAGCATTTT. This sequence encodes CASRPIGEGQPQHF.

The genes are TRBV18 and TRBJ2-1; 10 positions agree with TRBD2. The J segment lost 6 bases and the V segment lost 4 bases, leaving 9 bases of the junction unmatched. The CDR3 has 16 amino acids. Per the germline V gene, CDR1 is KGHSH and CDR2 is LQKENI. CDR3 bases: TGTGCCAGCTCACTCGGACTAGCGGATCACATCAATGAGCAGTTCTTC. This gives the protein CASSLGLADHINEQFF.

The CDR3 loop is CASSPMGDRAFSYNEQFF. CDR3 DNA sequence: TGTGCCAGCAGCCCCATGGGGGACAGGGCTTTCTCCTACAATGAGCAGTTCTTC. The chain employs TRBV7-9 and TRBJ2-1; 9 bases align to TRBD1. With V trimmed by 5 bases and J by 0 bases, 11 bases remained unmatched. CDR3 length equals 18 residues. CDR1 and CDR2 (germline): SEHNR, FQNEAQ (reference sequence).

The chain employs TRBV5-1 and TRBJ1-4; D is possibly TRBD1 (6 bases). Germline assignment: CDR1 SGHRS and CDR2 YFSETQ. The CDR3 loop spans 17 amino acids. The V and J ends lost 2 bases and 0 bases respectively, with 14 bases between them. The CDR3 nucleotides read TGCGCCAGCAGCTTAGGGACAACGGCTACAACTAATGAAAAACTGTTTTTT. It encodes CASSLGTTATTNEKLFF.

This chain joins TRBV4-1 and TRBJ1-4; tentative D call: TRBD1 (5 bases). V was cut by 1 base and J by 7 bases, with 16 bases left in between. Per germline, CDR1 MGHRA and CDR2 YSYEKL. CDR3 length: 16 amino acids. The CDR3 protein is CASSQVKSPGVEKLFF. CDR3 in DNA: TGCGCCAGCAGCCAAGTCAAGTCTCCGGGGGTTGAAAAACTGTTTTTT.

V usage is TRBV10-3 and J usage is TRBJ2-6, with TRBD1 identical over 8 bases. The junction had 9 bases not matched to a gene; V was cut back by 3 bases and J by 2 bases. Germline V gives CDR1 ENHRY, CDR2 SYGVKD. The CDR3 has 18 residues. This CDR3 is CAISDPQGVSPGANVLTF. CDR3 coding DNA: TGTGCCATCAGTGACCCACAGGGGGTCTCTCCTGGGGCCAACGTCCTGACTTTC.

The V and J genes are TRBV23-1 and TRBJ1-1; TRBD1 agrees at 10 bases. TRBV23-1 is recorded as an ORF, its role being uncertain. The V and J ends lost 2 bases and 1 base, in that order; junction bases with no gene match: 10. This CDR3 has 18 amino acids. CDR3 sequence (DNA): TGCGCCAGCAGTCAACATACGAGGGACAGGGGACGGAACACTGAAGCTTTCTTT. Encoded protein: CASSQHTRDRGRNTEAFF.

The chain is built from TRBV4-1 and TRBJ1-2; 8 bases fit TRBD1. The CDR3 extends over 16 amino acids. Germline CDR1 is MGHRA and CDR2 is YSYEKL. With 0 bases clipped from V and 3 bases from J, the junction kept 6 bases outside the gene matches. CDR3 in DNA: TGCGCCAGCAGCCAAGATCCAGGGGGCGATTACTATGGCTACACCTTC. Its protein is CASSQDPGGDYYGYTF.

The chain carries TRBV11-1 and TRBJ2-3; D may be TRBD2 (6 bases). V was shortened by 3 bases and J by 6 bases, with 16 bases between the two germline ends. Looked up from germline, CDR1 is SGHAT and CDR2 is FQDESV (reference sequence). CDR3 length: 15 residues. The CDR3: CASSLGDRGGDTQYF. Here the CDR3 DNA reads TGTGCCAGCAGCTTGGGGGACCGCGGAGGGGATACGCAGTATTTT.

V is TRBV6-1 and J is TRBJ1-2; D uncertain. V lost 5 bases and J 1 base, leaving 8 bases between the germline ends. Germline CDR1 and CDR2: MNHNS and SASEGT. This CDR3 region has 13 residues. For the CDR3, the DNA is TGTGCCAGCAGTCCGCAGGTTAACTATGGCTACACCTTC. It specifies CASSPQVNYGYTF.